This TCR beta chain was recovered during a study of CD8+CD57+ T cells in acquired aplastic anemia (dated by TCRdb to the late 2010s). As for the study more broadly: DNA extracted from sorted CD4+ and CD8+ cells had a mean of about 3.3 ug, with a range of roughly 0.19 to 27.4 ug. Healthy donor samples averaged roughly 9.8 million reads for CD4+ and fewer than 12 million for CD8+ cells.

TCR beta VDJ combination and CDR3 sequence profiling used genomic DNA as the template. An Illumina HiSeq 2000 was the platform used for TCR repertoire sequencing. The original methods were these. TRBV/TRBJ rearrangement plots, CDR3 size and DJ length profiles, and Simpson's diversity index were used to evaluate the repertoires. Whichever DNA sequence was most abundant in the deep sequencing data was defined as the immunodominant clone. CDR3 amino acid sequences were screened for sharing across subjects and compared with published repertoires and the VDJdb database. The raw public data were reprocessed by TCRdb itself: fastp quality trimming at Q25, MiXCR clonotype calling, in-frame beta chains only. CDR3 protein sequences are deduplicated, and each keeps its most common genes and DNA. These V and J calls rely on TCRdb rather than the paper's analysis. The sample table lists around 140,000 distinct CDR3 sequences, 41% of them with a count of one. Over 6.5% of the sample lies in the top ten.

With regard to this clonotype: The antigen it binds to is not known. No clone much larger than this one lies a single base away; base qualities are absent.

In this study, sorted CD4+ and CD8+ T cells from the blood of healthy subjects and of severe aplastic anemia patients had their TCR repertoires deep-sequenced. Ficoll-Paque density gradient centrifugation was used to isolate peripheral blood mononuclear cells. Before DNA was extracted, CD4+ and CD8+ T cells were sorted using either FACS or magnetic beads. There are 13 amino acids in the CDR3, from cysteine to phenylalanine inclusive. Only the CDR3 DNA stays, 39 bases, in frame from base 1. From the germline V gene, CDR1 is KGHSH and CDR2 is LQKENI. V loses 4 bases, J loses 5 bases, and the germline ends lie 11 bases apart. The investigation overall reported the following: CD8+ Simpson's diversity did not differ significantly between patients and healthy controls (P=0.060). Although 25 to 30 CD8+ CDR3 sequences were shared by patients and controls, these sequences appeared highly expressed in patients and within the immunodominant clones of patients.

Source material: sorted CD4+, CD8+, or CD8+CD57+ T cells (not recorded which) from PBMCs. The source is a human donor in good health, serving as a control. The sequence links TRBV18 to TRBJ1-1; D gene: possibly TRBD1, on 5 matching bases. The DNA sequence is TGTGCCAGCTCACAGGGGAGGGAAACTGAAGCTTTCTTT. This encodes CASSQGRETEAFF.